This T cell receptor (beta chain) comes out of a study of cytomegalovirus exposure and HLA in healthy donors. On this clone itself: Its target is unknown.

This CDR3 is 20 amino acids long. Per the germline V gene, CDR1 is MDHEN and CDR2 is SYDVKM. Trimming took 2 bases from V and 2 from J; bases not matched to a gene: 17. TCRdb's copy holds only in-frame clones and misses some; the assay was immunoSEQ multiplex PCR. This sample has 100,000 to 150,000 clones; around nine tenths occur once, and the top ten carry approximately 2%. Broader study findings: The study put under 200 TCR beta chains on its list as cytomegalovirus-associated.

It was the roughly 130-subject validation cohort, separate from the roughly 700-subject first cohort, to which the donors belonged. Sample: PBMCs. This TCR derives from a woman between 18 and 30 years old in good health and CMV-seronegative. V gene TRBV28 combines with J gene TRBJ2-3, with 9 bases identical to TRBD2. This CDR3 is CASSLTVLGGRVGLTDTQYF. In DNA form, the CDR3 reads TGTGCCAGCAGTTTAACTGTCCTCGGCGGGAGGGTCGGACTCACAGATACGCAGTATTTT.